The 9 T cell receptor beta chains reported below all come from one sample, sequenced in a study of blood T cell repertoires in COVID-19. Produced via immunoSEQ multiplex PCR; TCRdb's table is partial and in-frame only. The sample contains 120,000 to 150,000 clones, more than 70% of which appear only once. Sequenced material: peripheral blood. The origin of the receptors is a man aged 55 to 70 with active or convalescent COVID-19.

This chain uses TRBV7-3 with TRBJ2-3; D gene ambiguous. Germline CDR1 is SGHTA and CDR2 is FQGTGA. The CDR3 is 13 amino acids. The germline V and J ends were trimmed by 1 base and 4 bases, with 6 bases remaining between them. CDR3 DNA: TGTGCCAGCAGCTTAATGTCCGCAGATACGCAGTATTTT. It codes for CASSLMSADTQYF. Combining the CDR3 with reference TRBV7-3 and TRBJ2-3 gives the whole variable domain GAGVSQTPSNKVTEKGKYVELRCDPISGHTALYWYRQSLGQGPEFLIYFQGTGAADDSGLPNDRFFAVRPEGSVSTLKIQRTERGDSAVYLCASSLMSADTQYFGPGTRLTVL.

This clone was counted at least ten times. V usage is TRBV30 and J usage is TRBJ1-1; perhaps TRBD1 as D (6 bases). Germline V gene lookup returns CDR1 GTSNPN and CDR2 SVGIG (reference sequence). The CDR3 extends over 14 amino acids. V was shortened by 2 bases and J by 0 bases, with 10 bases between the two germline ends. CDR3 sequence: CAWSSGQLNTEAFF. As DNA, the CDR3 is TGTGCCTGGAGTAGTGGACAGTTGAACACTGAAGCTTTCTTT.

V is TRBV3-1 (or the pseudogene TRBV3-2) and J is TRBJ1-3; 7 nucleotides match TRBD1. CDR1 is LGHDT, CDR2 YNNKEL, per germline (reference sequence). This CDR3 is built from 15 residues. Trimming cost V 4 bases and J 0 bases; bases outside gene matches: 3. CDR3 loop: CASSRDRVSGNTIYF. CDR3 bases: TGTGCCAGCAGCCGCGACAGGGTCTCTGGAAACACCATATATTTT.

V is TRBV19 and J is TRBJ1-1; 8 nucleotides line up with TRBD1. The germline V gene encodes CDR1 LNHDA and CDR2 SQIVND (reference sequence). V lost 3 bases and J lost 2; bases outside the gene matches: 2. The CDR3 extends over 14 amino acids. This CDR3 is CASSIQGANTEAFF. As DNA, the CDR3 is TGTGCCAGTAGTATTCAGGGGGCTAACACTGAAGCTTTCTTT.

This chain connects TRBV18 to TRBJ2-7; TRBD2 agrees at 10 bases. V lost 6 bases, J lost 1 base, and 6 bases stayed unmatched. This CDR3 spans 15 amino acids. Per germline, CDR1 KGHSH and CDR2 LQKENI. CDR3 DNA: TGTGCCAGCTCGGCGGGACTAGCGAGTTCCTACGAGCAGTACTTC. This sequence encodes CASSAGLASSYEQYF. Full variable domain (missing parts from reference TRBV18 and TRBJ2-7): NAGVMQNPRHLVRRRGQEARLRCSPMKGHSHVYWYRQLPEEGLKFMVYLQKENIIDESGMPKERFSAEFPKEGPSILRIQQVVRGDSAAYFCASSAGLASSYEQYFGPGTRLTVT.

The CDR3: CASSQGGPRGDTQYF. CDR3 DNA sequence: TGTGCCAGCTCCCAGGGGGGACCCCGCGGAGATACGCAGTATTTT. The gene calls are TRBV4-2 and TRBJ2-3; D may be TRBD1 (7 bases). The CDR3 extends over 15 amino acids. V lost 8 bases and J lost 5, with 20 bases in between. Germline CDR1 reads LGHNA; CDR2 reads YNFKEQ.

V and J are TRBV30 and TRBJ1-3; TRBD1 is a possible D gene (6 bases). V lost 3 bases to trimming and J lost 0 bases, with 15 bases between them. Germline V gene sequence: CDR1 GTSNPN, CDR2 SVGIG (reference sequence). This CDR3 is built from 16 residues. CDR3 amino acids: CAWRGFGQSSGNTIYF. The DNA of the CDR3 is TGTGCCTGGAGGGGATTTGGACAGAGCTCTGGAAACACCATATATTTT.

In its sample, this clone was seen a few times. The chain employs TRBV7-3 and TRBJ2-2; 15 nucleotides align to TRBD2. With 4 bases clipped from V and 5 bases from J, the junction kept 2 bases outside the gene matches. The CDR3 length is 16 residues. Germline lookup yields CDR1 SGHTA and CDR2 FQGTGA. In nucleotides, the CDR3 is TGTGCCAGCAGCTCCGGACTAGCGGGAGGGACCGGGGAGCTGTTTTTT. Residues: CASSSGLAGGTGELFF.

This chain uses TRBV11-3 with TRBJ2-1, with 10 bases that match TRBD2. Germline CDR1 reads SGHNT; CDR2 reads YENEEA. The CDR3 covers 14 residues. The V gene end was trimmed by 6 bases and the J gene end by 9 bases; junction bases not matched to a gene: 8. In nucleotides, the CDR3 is TGTGCCAGCAGTGGGCTAGCGGGAGCGGGTGAGCAGTTCTTC. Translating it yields CASSGLAGAGEQFF.